This TCR beta chain was captured by sequencing in a study of blood T cell repertoires in COVID-19. Study context: Sites across the United States, Italy and Spain contributed samples from acute and convalescent COVID-19. PBMCs, B-cell-depleted T cells, or T cells provided the cDNA or gDNA that made up the material.

In the original analysis: Reference gene primer amplification yielded estimated nucleated cell counts. Repertoires were generated with immunoSEQ multiplex PCR, while TCRdb's copy carries only in-frame clones and drops some. The V and J calls and clone size are taken from that table; D and trimming were inferred from the DNA. The sample yields more than 400,000 clones, 80% to 90% seen once. The CDR3 is 16 residues long. V gave up 0 bases and J gave up 1 base; unmatched junction bases: 5. Germline V gene lookup returns CDR1 SGDLS and CDR2 YYNGEE. The J gene is TRBJ2-5, the V gene TRBV9; 8 nucleotides match TRBD2. The sequencing input was peripheral blood. The sequence was obtained from a human donor in a cohort sampled during active COVID-19. For the CDR3, the DNA is TGTGCCAGCAGCGTAGCGGCGGGAGGAGGCCAAGAGACCCAGTACTTC. Amino acids: CASSVAAGGGQETQYF.